The clone carrying this T cell receptor beta chain was seen only a few times. This record belongs to a study of beta chain features in type 1 diabetes. This CDR3 comprises 14 residues. Losses at the gene ends were 6 bases for V and 2 bases for J; bases not matched to a gene: 6. Germline CDR1 and CDR2: GTSNPN and SVGIG (reference sequence). Of the isolated RNA, all was reverse transcribed, and so the sequenced material was expressed TCRB transcripts. Method: immunoSEQ multiplex PCR; TCRdb's copy keeps in-frame clones and lacks some. The sample lists roughly 150,000 clones, about 9.8% seen once, with 2.3% in the top ten.

This sequence joins TRBV30 and TRBJ1-5, with 8 bases aligning to TRBD1. The sequence came from a woman aged 18-29 years in good health. Sequencing used central memory CD4+ T cells from blood. As DNA, the CDR3 is TGTGCCTGCAGGGGGCCCTTGGGCAATCAGCCCCAGCATTTT. Its translation: CACRGPLGNQPQHF. Full variable domain (missing parts from reference TRBV30 and TRBJ1-5): SQTIHQWPATLVQPVGSPLSLECTVEGTSNPNLYWYRQAAGRGLQLLFYSVGIGQISSEVPQNLSASRPQDRQFILSSKKLLLSDSGFYLCACRGPLGNQPQHFGDGTRLSIL.